The next 24 T cell receptor beta chains were all read from a single sample in a study of cytomegalovirus exposure and HLA in healthy donors. The PCR used 60 Vbeta and 13 Jbeta primers. The table came from immunoSEQ multiplex PCR; TCRdb's copy has only in-frame clones and leaves some out. The table has roughly 99,000 clones, approximately 80% seen once. The material sequenced was PBMCs. The receptors come from a male donor in good health and CMV-seropositive.

This rearrangement joins TRBV9 to TRBJ1-2; 10 nucleotides align to TRBD1. V trimming: 0 bases; J trimming: 6 bases; junction bases outside the gene matches: 8. CDR3 size: 16 residues. Germline assignment: CDR1 SGDLS and CDR2 YYNGEE. DNA for the CDR3: TGTGCCAGCAGCGTAGCGGGGACAGGGGTGAAGAATGGCTACACCTTC. It specifies CASSVAGTGVKNGYTF.

DNA for the CDR3: TGTGCCAGCCAGGTGCTGGGGGGTCAGCCCCAGCATTTT. Translating gives CASQVLGGQPQHF. The chain uses TRBV6-1 and TRBJ1-5, with D possibly TRBD1 on 5 matching bases. Germline V gene lookup returns CDR1 MNHNS and CDR2 SASEGT. The CDR3 is 13 residues long. Trimming cost V 8 bases and J 6 bases, with 14 bases left between them.

The sample holds a few counts of this clone. The chain couples TRBV28 to TRBJ1-2; 8 bases fit TRBD1. With 7 bases clipped from V and 7 bases from J, the junction kept 11 bases outside the gene matches. The length of the CDR3 is 14 residues. Germline CDR1 is MDHEN and CDR2 is SYDVKM. DNA of the CDR3: TGTGCCAGCACCGAGGCCGGACAGGGCTTTGGCTACACCTTC. Protein: CASTEAGQGFGYTF.

V and J are TRBV18 and TRBJ2-1; 8 bases map to TRBD1. The V gene end was trimmed by 3 bases and the J gene end by 1 base; junction bases not matched to a gene: 11. Germline V gene lookup returns CDR1 KGHSH and CDR2 LQKENI. This CDR3 comprises 18 residues. The CDR3 is CASSPIGPGQGSYNEQFF. The CDR3 nucleotides are TGTGCCAGCTCACCGATCGGTCCCGGACAGGGATCCTACAATGAGCAGTTCTTC.

The chain is built from TRBV29-1 and TRBJ2-7; TRBD2 agrees at 9 bases. V shed 4 bases, J shed 6 bases, and the junction held 7 bases outside the gene matches. Germline values: CDR1 SQVTM, CDR2 ANQGSEA. The CDR3 loop spans 13 amino acids. CDR3 DNA: TGCAGCGTTGCGACCGCGGGGGGGTCCGAGCAGTACTTC. As protein: CSVATAGGSEQYF.

The CDR3 reads CASSVDRVNTEAFF. For the CDR3, the DNA is TGCGCCAGCAGCGTCGACAGGGTGAACACTGAAGCTTTCTTT. This sequence joins TRBV4-1 and TRBJ1-1; TRBD1 agrees at 7 bases. V was pared by 5 bases and J by 0 bases, with 3 bases of the junction left unmatched. The germline CDR1 and CDR2 sequences are MGHRA and YSYEKL. The CDR3 is 14 amino acids.

This chain joins TRBV30 and TRBJ1-6; D is unclear. Germline V lookup: CDR1 GTSNPN, CDR2 SVGIG (reference sequence). The CDR3 is 13 amino acids. Trimming pared 1 base from V and 6 bases from J, leaving 7 bases between. In DNA, the CDR3 is TGTGCCTGGAGTGAACTAGTTAATTCACCCCTCCACTTT. As protein: CAWSELVNSPLHF.

Concerning this clone: Other nucleotide sequences from this sample produce the same CDR3. The chain uses TRBV7-9 and TRBJ1-4; 7 positions match TRBD1. The CDR3 sequence is 14 residues long. V lost 3 bases to trimming and J lost 4 bases; unmatched junction nucleotides: 2. The V gene's germline CDR1 is SEHNR and CDR2 FQNEAQ (reference sequence). The CDR3 here is CASSLRQGNEKLFF. Here the CDR3 DNA reads TGTGCCAGCAGCTTGAGACAGGGTAATGAAAAACTGTTTTTT.

The genes are TRBV7-8 and TRBJ1-2; D not certain. The CDR3 length is 12 residues. Per the germline V gene, CDR1 is SGHVS and CDR2 is FQNEAQ. The V and J ends lost 4 bases and 4 bases respectively, with 7 bases between them. The CDR3 DNA reads as TGTGCCAGCAGCTCCGCCGGCTATGGCTACACCTTC. Its protein product is CASSSAGYGYTF.

This clone has a single count. V gene TRBV10-3 combines with J gene TRBJ2-7, with D possibly TRBD1 on 6 matching bases. The ends were cut back, 7 bases at V and 2 bases at J, with 15 bases in the middle. CDR1 and CDR2 from the germline V gene are ENHRY and SYGVKD. The CDR3 runs to 14 residues. The CDR3 region is CAITNRDTTYEQYF. The CDR3 coding sequence is TGTGCCATCACCAACCGGGACACAACCTACGAGCAGTACTTC.

Only a few counts were recorded for this clone. The V and J genes are TRBV6-5 and TRBJ1-2; 8 positions agree with TRBD1. Trimming at V came to 5 bases and at J to 8 bases, leaving 7 bases not matched to a gene. The CDR3 is 13 amino acids. From germline, CDR1 is MNHEY and CDR2 SVGAGI. In nucleotides, the CDR3 is TGTGCCAGCAGTGAGGACAGGGTGGGAGGCTACACCTTC. It codes for CASSEDRVGGYTF.

V usage is TRBV29-1 and J usage is TRBJ2-7, with 9 positions matching TRBD1. Per germline, CDR1 SQVTM and CDR2 ANQGSEA. The CDR3 runs 12 residues. The V gene end was trimmed by 6 bases and the J gene end by 4 bases; junction bases not matched to a gene: 4. CDR3 DNA sequence: TGCAGCGTGGGGGACAGGGCATACGAGCAGTACTTC. It specifies CSVGDRAYEQYF.

This clone was detected once. The CDR3 here is CASSESGGNTIYF. As DNA, the CDR3 is TGTGCCAGCAGTGAATCGGGGGGAAACACCATATATTTT. V usage is TRBV6-1 and J usage is TRBJ1-3; D not certain. Trimming took 2 bases from V and 4 from J, leaving 6 bases between them. CDR1 and CDR2 (germline): MNHNS, SASEGT. The CDR3 has 13 amino acids.

This sequence joins TRBV5-1 and TRBJ2-6; TRBD1 is a possible D gene (6 bases). The CDR3 length is 17 residues. V was shortened by 0 bases and J by 2 bases, with 12 bases between the two germline ends. The germline V gene has CDR1 SGHRS and CDR2 YFSETQ. In DNA, the CDR3 is TGCGCCAGCAGCTTGGGACACAGGGTTGCTGGGGCCAACGTCCTGACTTTC. Protein: CASSLGHRVAGANVLTF.

This clone has just a few counts. CDR3: CASSHPSGNTEAFF. CDR3 coding DNA: TGTGCCAGTAGTCATCCGTCGGGGAACACTGAAGCTTTCTTT. This sequence joins TRBV19 and TRBJ1-1; D not certain. CDR3 size: 14 residues. The V and J ends lost 5 bases and 1 base respectively, with 11 bases between them. Germline loops: CDR1 LNHDA, CDR2 SQIVND (reference sequence).

The chain links TRBV27 to TRBJ1-5, with D unclear. This CDR3 comprises 16 residues. Trimming removed 5 bases from V and 9 bases from J, with 23 bases in between. Per the germline V gene, CDR1 is MNHEY and CDR2 is SMNVEV (reference sequence). The CDR3: CASSPLGAGGLRPQHF. Written as DNA, the CDR3 is TGTGCCAGCAGTCCCCTGGGCGCGGGCGGGCTACGGCCCCAGCATTTT.

The chain is built from TRBV18 and TRBJ1-1; TRBD1 aligns across 7 bases. The CDR3 is 15 amino acids. V shed 6 bases, J shed 5 bases, and the junction held 12 bases outside the gene matches. CDR1 is KGHSH, CDR2 LQKENI, per germline. CDR3 region: CASSYQTGSATEAFF. The CDR3 bases are TGTGCCAGCTCCTATCAGACAGGGAGCGCGACTGAAGCTTTCTTT.

This chain uses TRBV5-1 with TRBJ1-1; 7 bases are a match to TRBD1. Per the germline V gene, CDR1 is SGHRS and CDR2 is YFSETQ. V shed 3 bases and J 1 base; nucleotides not matched to a gene: 3. The CDR3 totals 14 residues. The CDR3 here is CASSWDSQNTEAFF. DNA for the CDR3: TGCGCCAGCAGCTGGGACAGTCAGAACACTGAAGCTTTCTTT.

The chain uses TRBV29-1 and TRBJ2-3; D uncertain. This CDR3 has 17 amino acids. Trimming removed 5 bases at V and 0 bases at J, with 21 bases between. Germline lookup yields CDR1 SQVTM and CDR2 ANQGSEA. CDR3 sequence: CSVLRQNWVASTDTQYF. The CDR3 nucleotides are TGCAGCGTTCTGAGGCAGAATTGGGTTGCAAGCACAGATACGCAGTATTTT.

This clone was detected once. The J gene is TRBJ1-4, the V gene TRBV2, with a tentative D call TRBD1 (6 bases). CDR3 length: 15 residues. V lost 6 bases, J lost 5 bases, and 16 bases lay in between. Germline values: CDR1 SNHLY, CDR2 FYNNEI. This chain's CDR3 is CASSLYRDPNEKLFF. CDR3 DNA: TGTGCCAGCAGCCTTTACAGGGACCCAAATGAAAAACTGTTTTTT. The full variable domain, its missing parts supplied by reference TRBV2 and TRBJ1-4, is EPEVTQTPSHQVTQMGQEVILRCVPISNHLYFYWYRQILGQKVEFLVSFYNNEISEKSEIFDDQFSVERPDGSNFTLKIRSTKLEDSAMYFCASSLYRDPNEKLFFGSGTQLSVL.

As DNA, the CDR3 is TGTGCCAGCAGCCAGAACCGGACAGGGGCCTACGAGCAGTACTTC. Encoded protein: CASSQNRTGAYEQYF. This sequence joins TRBV7-8 and TRBJ2-7; 9 bases agree with TRBD1. V lost 5 bases to trimming and J lost 2 bases; unmatched junction nucleotides: 7. Germline CDR1 is SGHVS and CDR2 is FQNEAQ. The CDR3 spans 15 residues.

The chain carries TRBV7-2 and TRBJ2-7; no reliable D call. Trimming stripped 3 bases from V and 5 bases from J, with 14 bases between. In germline, CDR1 is SGHTA, CDR2 FQGNSA. CDR3 length equals 14 residues. CDR3 residues: CASSFAERGHEQYF. CDR3 nucleotides: TGTGCCAGCAGCTTCGCTGAGCGAGGCCACGAGCAGTACTTC.

This clone was recorded a few times. J is TRBJ1-4 and V is TRBV5-6; D ambiguous. From germline, CDR1 is SGHDT and CDR2 YYEEEE. The length of the CDR3 is 14 residues. With 0 bases removed from V and 3 bases from J, the gap between germline ends came to 6 bases. The CDR3 loop is CASSLGGSNEKLFF. The CDR3 nucleotides are TGTGCCAGCAGCTTGGGAGGGTCTAATGAAAAACTGTTTTTT.

This chain uses TRBV7-3 with TRBJ1-1, with TRBD1 as a possible D gene (6 bases). The CDR3 totals 16 residues. Between the trimmed V and J ends, which lost 4 bases and 1 base, there was a span of 16 bases. CDR1 and CDR2 (germline): SGHTA, FQGTGA. The CDR3, as DNA: TGTGCCAGCAGCTCCACGGGGGGGCGAGGGAACACTGAAGCTTTCTTT. The encoded protein is CASSSTGGRGNTEAFF.